The next 32 T cell receptor beta chains were all read from a single sample in a study of technical replicates of blood from several donors. Profiled with immunoSEQ multiplex PCR; TCRdb holds only in-frame clones, not every one. There are 75,000 to 90,000 clones in the sample; 75% to 95% occur only once, and approximately 0.3% lies in the top ten. Sequenced: T cells isolated from PBMCs. The receptors were sampled from a human donor in good health.

The gene calls are TRBV5-1 and TRBJ1-1; D is unresolved. In germline, CDR1 is SGHRS, CDR2 YFSETQ. This CDR3 is 15 amino acids long. V dropped 0 bases and J dropped 0 bases, with 9 bases sitting between them. In DNA, the CDR3 is TGCGCCAGCAGCTTGGCTACTGAGATGAACACTGAAGCTTTCTTT. Translated, it gives CASSLATEMNTEAFF.

The rearrangement links TRBV5-4 to TRBJ2-1, with 8 bases fitting TRBD1. CDR1 is SGHNT, CDR2 YYREEE, per germline (reference sequence). The CDR3 is made up of 15 amino acids. The trim removed 4 bases at V and 3 bases at J, leaving 6 bases unmatched. The CDR3 DNA sequence: TGTGCCAGCAGCCCCGACAGGGGAATCTACAATGAGCAGTTCTTC. This translates into CASSPDRGIYNEQFF.

The rearrangement joins TRBV19 to TRBJ1-4; no definite D call. The CDR3 consists of 15 residues. Trimming shortened V by 8 bases and J by 3 bases, and 16 bases separated the two germline ends. Germline V CDR1 and CDR2: LNHDA, SQIVND (reference sequence). CDR3 sequence: CASRLRSAANEKLFF. The CDR3 nucleotides are TGTGCCAGTCGCCTCCGTTCGGCGGCTAATGAAAAACTGTTTTTT.

CDR3 in DNA: TGTGCCAGCAGCTTAGGGCAGGGGGAAGACAATGAGCAGTTCTTC. Protein sequence: CASSLGQGEDNEQFF. This chain connects TRBV11-3 to TRBJ2-1; TRBD1 aligns across 7 bases. CDR3 length: 15 residues. Germline V gene sequence: CDR1 SGHNT, CDR2 YENEEA. V lost 1 base, J lost 5 bases, and 5 bases stayed unmatched.

V gene TRBV5-1 combines with J gene TRBJ2-3; 7 bases are a match to TRBD2. Germline V gene data show CDR1 as SGHRS and CDR2 as YFSETQ. This CDR3 contains 14 residues. J gave up 3 bases and V 6 bases, and 7 bases lay outside the gene matches. The CDR3 DNA is TGCGCCAGCAAGTCGGAGGGAGGGACAGATACGCAGTATTTT. Its translation: CASKSEGGTDTQYF.

There are a few counts of this clone. The V call is TRBV4-1, the J call TRBJ1-1; maybe TRBD1 (5 bases). The germline V and J ends were trimmed by 0 bases and 5 bases, with 13 bases remaining between them. Looked up from germline, CDR1 is MGHRA and CDR2 is YSYEKL. The CDR3 covers 15 residues. The CDR3 sequence is CASSQDGRVDTEAFF. The DNA of the CDR3 is TGCGCCAGCAGCCAAGACGGCAGGGTGGATACTGAAGCTTTCTTT.

In its sample, this clone was seen once. The rearrangement uses TRBV27 and TRBJ1-1; 7 bases match TRBD1. Germline V gene lookup returns CDR1 MNHEY and CDR2 SMNVEV (reference sequence). The CDR3 length is 17 residues. V trimming: 7 bases; J trimming: 0 bases; junction bases outside the gene matches: 14. This CDR3 reads CASMTWGLGQVNTEAFF. For the CDR3, the DNA is TGTGCCAGCATGACCTGGGGGCTAGGACAGGTGAACACTGAAGCTTTCTTT.

The V call is TRBV6-1, the J call TRBJ2-1, with TRBD2 matching over 7 bases. Unmatched junction bases numbered 12, after V lost 2 bases and J lost 8 bases. This CDR3 is 16 amino acids long. Germline V lookup: CDR1 MNHNS, CDR2 SASEGT. The CDR3 sequence is CASSERASGRRDEQFF. CDR3 nucleotides: TGTGCCAGCAGTGAACGGGCTAGCGGACGTAGGGATGAGCAGTTCTTC.

This clone occurred a few times. The chain joins TRBV4-1 to TRBJ1-1; no clear D. Trimming pared 4 bases from V and 0 bases from J, leaving 12 bases between. The CDR3 totals 15 residues. The germline V gene encodes CDR1 MGHRA and CDR2 YSYEKL. The CDR3 nucleotides read TGCGCCAGCAGCCGGGATGGGGAGCTGAACACTGAAGCTTTCTTT. Encoded protein: CASSRDGELNTEAFF.

This chain connects TRBV7-3 to TRBJ1-1, with 10 bases lining up with TRBD1. J lost 1 base, V lost 5 bases, and 4 bases had no gene match. This CDR3 is built from 15 residues. CDR1 and CDR2 (germline): SGHTA, FQGTGA. The CDR3 region has the DNA TGTGCCAGCAGCGCCCGGGACAGGGGGAACACTGAAGCTTTCTTT. It specifies CASSARDRGNTEAFF.

The chain has TRBV5-4 and TRBJ1-1; D ambiguous. From germline, CDR1 is SGHNT and CDR2 YYREEE (reference sequence). The CDR3 runs to 15 residues. Trimming took 3 bases from V and 0 from J, leaving 12 bases between them. Here the CDR3 DNA reads TGTGCCAGCAGCTCCGGGAGTCTCATGAACACTGAAGCTTTCTTT. Amino acids: CASSSGSLMNTEAFF.

This clone was picked up one time. This rearrangement joins TRBV7-9 to TRBJ2-1; TRBD1 might be the D (5 bases). Per germline, CDR1 SEHNR and CDR2 FQNEAQ (reference sequence). This CDR3 has 15 amino acids. Between the trimmed V and J ends, which lost 3 bases and 2 bases, there was a span of 11 bases. The chain's CDR3 is CASSFSGLAYNEQFF. The CDR3 DNA sequence: TGTGCCAGCAGCTTTTCAGGGCTCGCCTACAATGAGCAGTTCTTC.

V usage is TRBV5-4 and J usage is TRBJ2-2, with D possibly being TRBD2 (7 bases). Germline lookup yields CDR1 SGHNT and CDR2 YYREEE (reference sequence). CDR3 length: 16 amino acids. Deletions cut 4 bases from V and 4 bases from J, with 17 bases between. CDR3 loop: CASSPVGGAGTGELFF. DNA for the CDR3: TGTGCCAGCAGCCCTGTTGGGGGGGCGGGCACCGGGGAGCTGTTTTTT.

The gene calls are TRBV7-9 and TRBJ2-7; 14 bases are shared with TRBD2. The CDR3 length is 15 residues. Germline V gene data show CDR1 as SEHNR and CDR2 as FQNEAQ (reference sequence). With V trimmed by 4 bases and J by 6 bases, 5 bases remained unmatched. CDR3 DNA: TGTGCCAGCAGCTGGGGACTAGCGGGAGTCGGCGAGCAGTACTTC. Its translation: CASSWGLAGVGEQYF.

V and J are TRBV30 and TRBJ2-7, with a weak D call TRBD1 (6 bases). Per germline, CDR1 GTSNPN and CDR2 SVGIG (reference sequence). There are 12 residues in the CDR3. Trimming removed 0 bases at V and 3 bases at J, with 6 bases between. The DNA for the CDR3 is TGTGCCTGGAGTGTACAGGGCTACGAGCAGTACTTC. Translation: CAWSVQGYEQYF.

The chain uses TRBV5-1 and TRBJ2-3, with D unresolved. The CDR3 is made up of 16 amino acids. CDR1 SGHRS and CDR2 YFSETQ come from the germline V gene. V gave up 4 bases and J gave up 1 base, with 16 bases separating them. The CDR3 coding sequence is TGCGCCAGCAGCCCATCGCCTCTGGGCGGCACAGATACGCAGTATTTT. Amino acid sequence: CASSPSPLGGTDTQYF. The whole variable domain, remainder taken from reference TRBV5-1 and TRBJ2-3, is KAGVTQTPRYLIKTRGQQVTLSCSPISGHRSVSWYQQTPGQGLQFLFEYFSETQRNKGNFPGRFSGRQFSNSRSEMNVSTLELGDSALYLCASSPSPLGGTDTQYFGPGTRLTVL.

The chain combines TRBV11-2 with TRBJ2-7, with 11 bases matching TRBD1. Germline trimming cut 5 bases from V and 4 bases from J; bases unmatched to any gene: 7. The CDR3 loop spans 15 amino acids. Germline-derived CDR1 and CDR2 are SGHAT and FQNNGV. The CDR3 nucleotides read TGTGCCAGCAGCGCCACCGGGACAGGGGGATACGAGCAGTACTTC. Protein: CASSATGTGGYEQYF.

The rearrangement links TRBV28 to TRBJ2-5; 9 positions agree with TRBD1. V lost 6 bases and J lost 2; bases outside the gene matches: 7. Per germline, CDR1 MDHEN and CDR2 SYDVKM. The CDR3 is 15 amino acids. CDR3 nucleotide sequence: TGTGCCAGCAGCGGGACAGGGATGAGTCAAGAGACCCAGTACTTC. Translation: CASSGTGMSQETQYF. Complete variable domain (other parts from reference TRBV28 and TRBJ2-5): DVKVTQSSRYLVKRTGEKVFLECVQDMDHENMFWYRQDPGLGLRLIYFSYDVKMKEKGDIPEGYSVSREKKERFSLILESASTNQTSMYLCASSGTGMSQETQYFGPGTRLLVL.

This chain links TRBV9 with TRBJ2-3; TRBD2 aligns across 9 bases. V was pared by 4 bases and J by 5 bases, with 20 bases of the junction left unmatched. This CDR3 has 19 amino acids. Germline V gene data show CDR1 as SGDLS and CDR2 as YYNGEE. The CDR3 loop reads CASSKFYTRSSGKGDTQYF. CDR3 nucleotide sequence: TGTGCCAGCAGCAAATTTTATACACGATCTAGCGGGAAGGGAGATACGCAGTATTTT.

V usage is TRBV2 and J usage is TRBJ2-3; 8 nucleotides agree with TRBD2. This CDR3 region has 15 residues. The germline V gene has CDR1 SNHLY and CDR2 FYNNEI. V lost 8 bases to trimming and J lost 0 bases; unmatched junction nucleotides: 7. The CDR3 loop is CASGLTSVSTDTQYF. CDR3 DNA sequence: TGTGCCAGCGGACTGACTAGCGTTAGCACAGATACGCAGTATTTT. Supplemented by reference TRBV2 and TRBJ2-3, the full variable domain reads EPEVTQTPSHQVTQMGQEVILRCVPISNHLYFYWYRQILGQKVEFLVSFYNNEISEKSEIFDDQFSVERPDGSNFTLKIRSTKLEDSAMYFCASGLTSVSTDTQYFGPGTRLTVL.

This sequence joins TRBV11-2 and TRBJ2-1, with D maybe TRBD2 (7 bases). The ends were cut back, 0 bases at V and 7 bases at J, with 16 bases in the middle. The CDR3 is made up of 16 amino acids. CDR1 is SGHAT and CDR2 is FQNNGV in the germline V gene. CDR3 sequence reads: CASSLDGQRGRNEQFF. CDR3 bases: TGTGCCAGCAGCTTAGATGGACAGCGGGGCCGGAATGAGCAGTTCTTC.

This sequence joins TRBV19 and TRBJ2-5, with 11 nucleotides matching TRBD2. The CDR3 is 15 amino acids. The ends lost 5 bases at V and 0 bases at J; junction bases unmatched: 2. The germline V gene has CDR1 LNHDA and CDR2 SQIVND (reference sequence). This CDR3 reads CASSVTSGDQETQYF. The CDR3 coding sequence is TGTGCCAGTAGTGTGACTAGCGGGGACCAAGAGACCCAGTACTTC.

The chain links TRBV5-1 to TRBJ2-1; 10 bases align to TRBD2. The length of the CDR3 is 15 residues. V shed 0 bases, J shed 3 bases, and the junction held 0 bases outside the gene matches. Germline-derived CDR1 and CDR2 are SGHRS and YFSETQ. In DNA, the CDR3 is TGCGCCAGCAGCTTGGGGACTAGCGGCTACAATGAGCAGTTCTTC. Protein product: CASSLGTSGYNEQFF.

The chain joins TRBV7-3 to TRBJ1-1; D is uncertain. The CDR3 contains 13 residues. Trimming shortened V by 5 bases and J by 4 bases, and 11 bases separated the two germline ends. CDR1 SGHTA and CDR2 FQGTGA come from the germline V gene. The CDR3 nucleotides are TGTGCCAGCAGCGGGAAGGAGGGCACTGAAGCTTTCTTT. Its translation: CASSGKEGTEAFF.

V usage is TRBV4-1 and J usage is TRBJ2-1; tentatively, D is TRBD1 (6 bases). CDR1 is MGHRA, CDR2 YSYEKL, per germline. V was trimmed by 0 bases and J by 10 bases, leaving 10 bases between them. CDR3 length equals 13 residues. As DNA, the CDR3 is TGCGCCAGCAGCCAAGATCCAGGGGCCGAGCAGTTCTTC. It encodes CASSQDPGAEQFF.

The V gene is TRBV10-3, the J gene TRBJ2-3; tentatively, D is TRBD1 (6 bases). There are 14 residues in the CDR3. Germline V gives CDR1 ENHRY, CDR2 SYGVKD. The germline V and J ends were trimmed by 10 bases and 3 bases, with 17 bases remaining between them. CDR3 in DNA: TGTGCCACCCGAAGGGGGTTGGGAACAGATACGCAGTATTTT. It encodes CATRRGLGTDTQYF.

The chain joins TRBV19 to TRBJ2-1; the D gene is possibly TRBD2 (5 bases). The germline CDR1 and CDR2 sequences are LNHDA and SQIVND (reference sequence). The CDR3 sequence is 13 residues long. V lost 5 bases and J lost 9, with 14 bases in between. This CDR3 is CASSSGLGSEQFF. The CDR3 nucleotides read TGTGCCAGTAGTTCCGGACTTGGCAGTGAGCAGTTCTTC.

This rearrangement joins TRBV5-1 to TRBJ2-1; 8 bases line up with TRBD2. Germline CDR1 reads SGHRS; CDR2 reads YFSETQ. The trim removed 2 bases at V and 5 bases at J, leaving 6 bases unmatched. The CDR3 has 15 amino acids. DNA of the CDR3: TGCGCCAGCAGCTTTGGAGCGGGAGTCCACAATGAGCAGTTCTTC. Protein sequence: CASSFGAGVHNEQFF.

This clone was observed once. V and J are TRBV2 and TRBJ2-2, with 9 bases fitting TRBD1. V dropped 6 bases and J dropped 6; count of bases not matched to a gene: 8. Germline loops: CDR1 SNHLY, CDR2 FYNNEI. CDR3 length: 15 residues. CDR3 coding DNA: TGTGCCAGCAGCCTGGGACAGGGCTGGCCCGGGGAGCTGTTTTTT. This codes for CASSLGQGWPGELFF.

The chain combines TRBV6-1 with TRBJ2-2, with a tentative D call TRBD1 (5 bases). Germline assignment: CDR1 MNHNS and CDR2 SASEGT. The length of the CDR3 is 15 residues. V lost 7 bases, J lost 5 bases, and 17 bases lay in between. The CDR3 loop is CASTKWGVETGELFF. In DNA, the CDR3 is TGTGCCAGCACCAAATGGGGCGTTGAAACCGGGGAGCTGTTTTTT.

This chain connects TRBV7-9 to TRBJ1-2; D gene uncertain. Deletions cut 0 bases from V and 6 bases from J, with 14 bases between. The CDR3 sequence is 15 residues long. CDR1 SEHNR and CDR2 FQNEAQ come from the germline V gene (reference sequence). CDR3 loop: CASSLAVGAGDGYTF. The CDR3 DNA follows: TGTGCCAGCAGCTTAGCGGTCGGTGCAGGTGATGGCTACACCTTC.

The chain joins TRBV18 to TRBJ2-1; TRBD2 agrees at 9 bases. Trimming removed 1 base from V and 8 bases from J; junction bases left unmatched: 9. This CDR3 is 16 amino acids long. Germline CDR1 reads KGHSH; CDR2 reads LQKENI. The CDR3: CASSPRVAGVLDEQFF. The CDR3 DNA sequence: TGTGCCAGCTCACCACGGGTAGCGGGAGTGTTAGATGAGCAGTTCTTC.